This TCR beta chain came from a study of T cell changes during pregnancy in multiple sclerosis. This clone appeared a single time. The CDR3 sequence is 16 residues long. V lost 4 bases and J 1 base, leaving 15 bases between the germline ends. Germline CDR1 is MDHEN and CDR2 is SYDVKM. Data came from immunoSEQ multiplex PCR; TCRdb stores just in-frame clones and leaves some out. Of roughly 38,000 clones in the sample, 92% were seen once. The sequence was collected from a female donor with multiple sclerosis, enrolled in a pregnancy study. The sequencing here drew on CD8+ T cells from peripheral blood mononuclear cells, taken before pregnancy. The chain employs TRBV28 and TRBJ2-3, with D perhaps matching TRBD1 (6 bases). The CDR3 nucleotides are TGTGCCAGCAGTTGGGGGCAGGGAGCTGGCACAGATACGCAGTATTTT. Protein sequence: CASSWGQGAGTDTQYF.